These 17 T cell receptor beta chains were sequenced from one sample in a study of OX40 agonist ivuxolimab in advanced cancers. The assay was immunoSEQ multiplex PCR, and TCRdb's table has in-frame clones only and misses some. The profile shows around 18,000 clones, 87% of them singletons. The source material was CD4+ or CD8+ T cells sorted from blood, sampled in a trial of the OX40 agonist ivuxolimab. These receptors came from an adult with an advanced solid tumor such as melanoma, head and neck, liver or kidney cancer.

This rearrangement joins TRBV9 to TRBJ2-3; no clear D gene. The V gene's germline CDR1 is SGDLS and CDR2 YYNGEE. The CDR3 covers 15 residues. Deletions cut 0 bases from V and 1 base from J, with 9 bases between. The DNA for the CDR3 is TGTGCCAGCAGCGTAGGGGTCCGTGGCACAGATACGCAGTATTTT. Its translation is CASSVGVRGTDTQYF.

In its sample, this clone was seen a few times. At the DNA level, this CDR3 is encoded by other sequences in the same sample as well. The CDR3 loop reads CASSSGTANEKLFF. CDR3 DNA: TGTGCCAGCAGCTCCGGGACAGCTAATGAAAAACTGTTTTTT. This chain links TRBV7-9 with TRBJ1-4, with 7 bases lining up with TRBD1. There are 14 residues in the CDR3. V shed 4 bases, J shed 3 bases, and the junction held 2 bases outside the gene matches. The germline V gene encodes CDR1 SEHNR and CDR2 FQNEAQ (reference sequence).

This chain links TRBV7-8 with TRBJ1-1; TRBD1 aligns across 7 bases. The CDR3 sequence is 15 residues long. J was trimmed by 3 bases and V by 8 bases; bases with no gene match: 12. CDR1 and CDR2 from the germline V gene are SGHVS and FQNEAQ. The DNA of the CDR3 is TGTGCCAGCTATCTCTGGTCCCAGGGGGACACTGAAGCTTTCTTT. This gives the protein CASYLWSQGDTEAFF.

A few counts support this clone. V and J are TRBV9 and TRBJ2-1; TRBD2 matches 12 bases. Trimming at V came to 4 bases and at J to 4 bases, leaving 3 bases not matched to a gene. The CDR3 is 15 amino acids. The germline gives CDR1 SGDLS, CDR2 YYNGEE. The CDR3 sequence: CASSLGTSGYNEQFF. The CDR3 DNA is TGTGCCAGCAGCCTCGGGACTAGCGGGTACAATGAGCAGTTCTTC.

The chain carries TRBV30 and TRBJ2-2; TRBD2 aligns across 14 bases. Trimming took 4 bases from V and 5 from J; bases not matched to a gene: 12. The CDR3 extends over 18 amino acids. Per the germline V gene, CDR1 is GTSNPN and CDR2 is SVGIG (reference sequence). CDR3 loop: CAWNPGLAGAPRTGELFF. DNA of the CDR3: TGTGCCTGGAACCCGGGACTAGCGGGGGCCCCTCGAACCGGGGAGCTGTTTTTT.

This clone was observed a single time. The CDR3 coding sequence is TGTGCCAGCAGCCCGGGGACAGAACCACCCTACGAGCAGTACTTC. Translating it yields CASSPGTEPPYEQYF. The V gene is TRBV5-8, the J gene TRBJ2-7, with 7 bases that match TRBD1. The J segment lost 2 bases and the V segment lost 4 bases, leaving 9 bases of the junction unmatched. CDR3 size: 15 residues. Looked up from germline, CDR1 is SGHTS and CDR2 is YDEGEE. Supplemented by reference TRBV5-8 and TRBJ2-7, the full variable domain reads EAGVTQSPTHLIKTRGQQATLRCSPISGHTSVYWYQQALGLGLQFLLWYDEGEERNRGNFPPRFSGRQFPNYSSELNVNALELEDSALYLCASSPGTEPPYEQYFGPGTRLTVT.

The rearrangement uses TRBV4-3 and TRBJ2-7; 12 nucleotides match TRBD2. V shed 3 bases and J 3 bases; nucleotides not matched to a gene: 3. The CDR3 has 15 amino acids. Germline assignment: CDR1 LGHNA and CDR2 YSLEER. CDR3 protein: CASSHSLAGGYEQYF. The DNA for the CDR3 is TGCGCCAGCAGCCATTCACTAGCGGGAGGCTACGAGCAGTACTTC.

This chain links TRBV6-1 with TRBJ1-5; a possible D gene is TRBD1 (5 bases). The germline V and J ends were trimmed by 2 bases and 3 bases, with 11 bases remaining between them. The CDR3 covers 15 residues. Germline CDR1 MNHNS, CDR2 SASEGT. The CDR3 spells CASSERGASNQPQHF. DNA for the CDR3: TGTGCCAGCAGTGAAAGAGGGGCATCCAATCAGCCCCAGCATTTT.

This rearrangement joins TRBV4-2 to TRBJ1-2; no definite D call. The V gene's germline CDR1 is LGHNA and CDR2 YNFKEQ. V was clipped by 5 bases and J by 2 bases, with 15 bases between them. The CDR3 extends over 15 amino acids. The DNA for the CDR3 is TGTGCCAGCAGCGAAGTCGTCGCAGCCAACTATGGCTACACCTTC. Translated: CASSEVVAANYGYTF.

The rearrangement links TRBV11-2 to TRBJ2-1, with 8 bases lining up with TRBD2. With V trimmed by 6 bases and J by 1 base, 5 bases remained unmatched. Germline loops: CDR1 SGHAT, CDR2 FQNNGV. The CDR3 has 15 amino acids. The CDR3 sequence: CASRVSGSSYNEQFF. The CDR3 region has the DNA TGTGCCAGCAGGGTAAGCGGGAGTTCCTACAATGAGCAGTTCTTC.

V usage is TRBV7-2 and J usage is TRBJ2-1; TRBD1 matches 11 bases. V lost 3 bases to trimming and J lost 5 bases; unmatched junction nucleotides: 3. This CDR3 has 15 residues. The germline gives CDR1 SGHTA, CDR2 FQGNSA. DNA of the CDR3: TGTGCCAGCAGCTTCATGGACAGGGGGCACAATGAGCAGTTCTTC. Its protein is CASSFMDRGHNEQFF.

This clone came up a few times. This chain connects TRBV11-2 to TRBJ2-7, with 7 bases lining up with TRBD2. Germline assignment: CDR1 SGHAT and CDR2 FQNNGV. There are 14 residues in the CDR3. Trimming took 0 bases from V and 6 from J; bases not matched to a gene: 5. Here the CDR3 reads CASSLEAGPFEQYF. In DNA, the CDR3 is TGTGCCAGCAGCTTAGAAGCGGGGCCCTTCGAGCAGTACTTC.

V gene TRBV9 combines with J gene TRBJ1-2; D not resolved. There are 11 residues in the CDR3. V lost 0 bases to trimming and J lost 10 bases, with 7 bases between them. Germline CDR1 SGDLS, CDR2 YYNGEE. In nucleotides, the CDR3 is TGTGCCAGCAGCGTAGTTGGGGACTACACCTTC. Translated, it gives CASSVVGDYTF.

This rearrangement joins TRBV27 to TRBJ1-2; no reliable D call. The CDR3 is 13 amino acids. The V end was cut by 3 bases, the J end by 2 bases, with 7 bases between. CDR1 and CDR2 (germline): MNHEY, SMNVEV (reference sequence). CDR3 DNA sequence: TGTGCCAGCAGTTTGTCCGCGAACTATGGCTACACCTTC. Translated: CASSLSANYGYTF.

The CDR3 sequence is CASSQATAVGYEQYF. CDR3 coding DNA: TGCGCCAGCAGCCAAGCTACGGCAGTAGGTTACGAGCAGTACTTC. The V gene is TRBV4-3, the J gene TRBJ2-7; D ambiguous. Germline values: CDR1 LGHNA, CDR2 YSLEER. Trimming took 1 base from V and 4 from J, leaving 14 bases between them. The CDR3 sequence is 15 residues long.

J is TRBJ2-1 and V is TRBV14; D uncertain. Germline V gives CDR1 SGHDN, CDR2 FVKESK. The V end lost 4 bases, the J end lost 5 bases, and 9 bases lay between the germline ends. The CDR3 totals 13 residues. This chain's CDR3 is CASSPLTNNEQFF. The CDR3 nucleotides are TGTGCCAGCAGCCCCCTCACCAACAATGAGCAGTTCTTC.

CDR3 protein: CASSPGLREKLFF. Here the CDR3 DNA reads TGTGCCAGCAGCCCGGGACTACGGGAAAAACTGTTTTTT. V usage is TRBV7-9 and J usage is TRBJ1-4; TRBD1 might be the D (5 bases). Germline-derived CDR1 and CDR2 are SEHNR and FQNEAQ (reference sequence). V lost 5 bases to trimming and J lost 8 bases, with 12 bases between them. The CDR3 is made up of 13 amino acids.